The T cell receptor beta chain under discussion was sequenced for a study of post-analysis software for immune sequencing data. For the study at large: Relapsing-remitting, secondary progressive and progressive-relapsing forms of multiple sclerosis all featured among disease courses. Findings of the study overall: Controls showed significantly higher normalized Chao1 diversity than did multiple sclerosis patients. When the samples were clustered directly with F measure, those that had been prepared in the same batch showed strong co-clustering.

Comment on this clonotype: Its specificity is unknown.

TCR beta cDNA libraries included unique molecular identifiers. When about 0.9 to 10 million T cells were used, they gave hundreds of thousands of cDNA molecules. TCRdb reanalysed the PCR reads using MiXCR and keeps one entry per CDR3 protein. The sample records about 540,000 distinct CDR3 sequences, less than 40% being singletons. Sequenced input: blood. This TCR was sampled from a girl aged 2-17 years with multiple sclerosis.

The CDR3 DNA sequence: TGTGCCAGCAGACGTGTAGGGGGGACCAACACTGAAGCTTTCTTT. This encodes CASRRVGGTNTEAFF. The rearrangement joins TRBV6-5 to TRBJ1-1, with a tentative D call TRBD1 (6 bases). The V end lost 6 bases, the J end lost 2 bases, and 16 bases lay between the germline ends. This CDR3 region has 15 residues. CDR1 MNHEY and CDR2 SVGAGI come from the germline V gene.